The clone carrying this T cell receptor beta chain has more than one count but fewer than ten. This entry is derived from a study of cytomegalovirus exposure and HLA in healthy donors. The CDR3 totals 15 residues. Germline assignment: CDR1 MNHEY and CDR2 SVGAGI. Losses at the gene ends were 6 bases for V and 5 bases for J; bases not matched to a gene: 8. PCR primers comprised 60 Vbeta and 13 Jbeta primers. This table comes from immunoSEQ multiplex PCR, and its TCRdb copy is limited to in-frame clones, with some not included. The sample comprises about 96,000 clones, 65% to 75% of which are singletons, and around 14% rests with the top ten.

Specimen: PBMCs. The J gene is TRBJ2-7, the V gene TRBV6-5; 12 nucleotides agree with TRBD2. This receptor was taken from a woman in her sixties or seventies in good health and CMV-seropositive. In DNA, the CDR3 is TGTGCCAGCAGCGGGGGACTAGCGGGCCGGAACGAGCAGTACTTC. Translation gives CASSGGLAGRNEQYF.